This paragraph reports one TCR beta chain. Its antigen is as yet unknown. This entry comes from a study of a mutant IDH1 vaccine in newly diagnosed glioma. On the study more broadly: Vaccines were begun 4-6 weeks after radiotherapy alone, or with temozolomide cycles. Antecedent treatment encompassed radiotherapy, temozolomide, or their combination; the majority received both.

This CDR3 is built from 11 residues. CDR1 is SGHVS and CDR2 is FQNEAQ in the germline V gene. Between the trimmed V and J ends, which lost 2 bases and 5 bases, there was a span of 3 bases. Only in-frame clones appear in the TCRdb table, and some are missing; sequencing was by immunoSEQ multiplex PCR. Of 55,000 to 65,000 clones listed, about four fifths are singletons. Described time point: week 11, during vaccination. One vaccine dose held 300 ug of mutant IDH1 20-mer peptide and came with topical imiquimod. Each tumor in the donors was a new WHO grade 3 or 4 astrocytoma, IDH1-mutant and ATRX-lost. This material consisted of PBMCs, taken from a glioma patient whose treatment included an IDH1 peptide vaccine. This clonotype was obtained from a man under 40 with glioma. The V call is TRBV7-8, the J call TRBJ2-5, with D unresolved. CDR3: CASSLLETQYF. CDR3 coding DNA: TGTGCCAGCAGCTTACTGGAGACCCAGTACTTC.